The 26 T cell receptor beta chains given below trace back to one sample, sequenced in a study of blood T cell repertoires in COVID-19 (dated by TCRdb to about 2020). Library creation used the immunoSEQ multiplex PCR assay. Not all clones reach the TCRdb copy of this immuneACCESS table, which keeps in-frame sequences only. Checked studies attribute under half of the gap to unresolved V genes and leave the rest unexplained. The sample table records 250,000 to 300,000 clones; 86% of these occur just once. Jointly, the top ten make up about 3.5% of the sample. Sequenced sample: peripheral blood. Receptors originate from a man younger than 35 with active or convalescent COVID-19.

V is TRBV12-3 or TRBV12-4 and J is TRBJ1-2, with D perhaps matching TRBD1 (5 bases). V was pared by 6 bases and J by 7 bases, with 15 bases between. The CDR3 loop spans 13 amino acids. The CDR3 protein is CASRDGWGGGYTF. CDR3 bases: TGTGCCAGCAGAGATGGGTGGGGCGGTGGCTACACCTTC.

V is TRBV12-5 and J is TRBJ1-2; 7 bases are shared with TRBD1. The CDR3 totals 15 residues. With V trimmed by 2 bases and J by 3 bases, 6 bases remained unmatched. Germline V gene sequence: CDR1 LGHNT, CDR2 FRNRAP. The CDR3 nucleotides read TGTGCTAGTGGTTTGTACGACAGGGTTTACTATGGCTACACCTTC. Its translation is CASGLYDRVYYGYTF. Full variable domain (rest looked up from reference TRBV12-5 and TRBJ1-2): DARVTQTPRHKVTEMGQEVTMRCQPILGHNTVFWYRQTMMQGLELLAYFRNRAPLDDSGMPKDRFSAEMPDATLATLKIQPSEPRDSAVYFCASGLYDRVYYGYTFGSGTRLTVV.

The chain combines TRBV19 with TRBJ1-1; D uncertain. This CDR3 comprises 11 residues. V gave up 3 bases and J gave up 8 bases, with 7 bases separating them. CDR1 and CDR2 (germline): LNHDA, SQIVND (reference sequence). The CDR3 loop reads CASSISGEAFF. CDR3 nucleotides: TGTGCCAGTAGTATTTCCGGGGAAGCTTTCTTT.

This clone showed up just once. V and J are TRBV10-3 and TRBJ2-3; D unresolved. There are 12 residues in the CDR3. V was trimmed by 3 bases and J by 4 bases, leaving 5 bases between them. Per germline, CDR1 ENHRY and CDR2 SYGVKD. The CDR3 DNA sequence: TGTGCCATCAGTGATTCAGCAGATACGCAGTATTTT. Translation gives CAISDSADTQYF.

V usage is TRBV9 and J usage is TRBJ2-1; 8 bases align to TRBD2. Germline CDR1 SGDLS, CDR2 YYNGEE. This CDR3 comprises 18 residues. The trim removed 3 bases at V and 8 bases at J, leaving 19 bases unmatched. The CDR3 reads CASSASIIAGGLGDEQFF. CDR3 in DNA: TGTGCCAGCAGCGCTTCCATTATCGCGGGAGGTCTGGGCGATGAGCAGTTCTTC.

The rearrangement joins TRBV6-5 to TRBJ1-1; a possible D gene is TRBD1 (6 bases). Germline V gene lookup returns CDR1 MNHEY and CDR2 SVGAGI. CDR3 length: 15 residues. The V gene lost 5 bases and the J gene lost 1 base, with 14 bases spanning the gap. The CDR3 bases are TGTGCCAGCAGTCTCCGGACAGAGCGGAACACTGAAGCTTTCTTT. Translated: CASSLRTERNTEAFF.

The rearrangement links TRBV14 to TRBJ1-2; D possibly corresponds to TRBD1 (5 bases). V was pared by 8 bases and J by 2 bases, with 9 bases between. The CDR3 covers 12 residues. Germline V gene sequence: CDR1 SGHDN, CDR2 FVKESK. The CDR3 DNA reads TGTGCCAGCTCCCCAGGGAACTATGGCTACACCTTC. Translated, it gives CASSPGNYGYTF.

This clone has only a few counts. V gene TRBV11-2 combines with J gene TRBJ1-1; possible D gene TRBD1, 6 bases. Per the germline V gene, CDR1 is SGHAT and CDR2 is FQNNGV. Trimming removed 6 bases from V and 1 base from J, with 9 bases in between. The CDR3 consists of 13 residues. The CDR3 sequence is CASRRQENTEAFF. The CDR3 nucleotides read TGTGCCAGCAGAAGACAGGAGAACACTGAAGCTTTCTTT.

The chain is built from TRBV19 and TRBJ2-1, with 7 bases identical to TRBD1. The CDR3 length is 15 residues. J gave up 4 bases and V 2 bases, and 5 bases lay outside the gene matches. Per germline, CDR1 LNHDA and CDR2 SQIVND (reference sequence). The CDR3 reads CASSISDRDYNEQFF. CDR3 DNA: TGTGCCAGTAGTATAAGTGACAGGGATTACAATGAGCAGTTCTTC.

The chain carries TRBV19 and TRBJ2-3; D perhaps matches TRBD2 (6 bases). The CDR3 spans 14 residues. V was pared by 7 bases and J by 4 bases, with 15 bases between. The V gene's germline CDR1 is LNHDA and CDR2 SQIVND (reference sequence). CDR3 in DNA: TGTGCCAGTAAACCTAGCGAAGTTCCAGATACGCAGTATTTT. It codes for CASKPSEVPDTQYF.

This clone is labeled medium-sized (0.01 to 0.1%). This chain uses TRBV25-1 with TRBJ1-5; 7 bases line up with TRBD1. CDR1 and CDR2 from the germline V gene are MGHDK and SYGVNS. The length of the CDR3 is 13 residues. V dropped 4 bases and J dropped 5; count of bases not matched to a gene: 2. CDR3 residues: CASSVTGYQPQHF. CDR3 DNA: TGTGCCAGCAGTGTGACAGGGTATCAGCCCCAGCATTTT.

CDR3 nucleotide sequence: TGTGCCAGCAGTAAGACGGGGGACTGGGACTACGAGCAGTACTTC. This gives the protein CASSKTGDWDYEQYF. The chain employs TRBV27 and TRBJ2-7; D possibly corresponds to TRBD2 (6 bases). Germline V gives CDR1 MNHEY, CDR2 SMNVEV (reference sequence). The ends were cut back, 5 bases at V and 3 bases at J, with 17 bases in the middle. The CDR3 is 15 amino acids.

This clone was found once. CDR3 protein: CASSLAGTSGEQYF. For the CDR3, the DNA is TGTGCCAGCAGCTTGGCCGGGACTAGCGGCGAGCAGTACTTC. The V call is TRBV7-2, the J call TRBJ2-7, with 11 bases matching TRBD2. Germline V gene data show CDR1 as SGHTA and CDR2 as FQGNSA. There are 14 residues in the CDR3. After removal of 3 bases from V and 6 bases from J, the junction contained 4 bases not matched to a gene.

The gene calls are TRBV3-1 (or the pseudogene TRBV3-2) and TRBJ1-2; no clear D. CDR3 size: 13 residues. With 5 bases removed from V and 4 bases from J, the gap between germline ends came to 11 bases. Germline V CDR1 and CDR2: LGHDT, YNNKEL (reference sequence). CDR3 nucleotide sequence: TGTGCCAGCAGCGCAACAGACCTCTATGGCTACACCTTC. Encoded protein: CASSATDLYGYTF.

The genes are TRBV14 and TRBJ1-4; TRBD1 is a possible D gene (6 bases). There are 19 residues in the CDR3. Trimming left V 2 bases short and J 0 bases short, with 19 bases between. The V gene's germline CDR1 is SGHDN and CDR2 FVKESK. CDR3: CASSQTLPTGRATNEKLFF. Written as DNA, the CDR3 is TGTGCCAGCAGCCAAACTCTACCCACAGGGCGGGCAACTAATGAAAAACTGTTTTTT.

The chain recombines TRBV9 with TRBJ2-5; 8 bases are shared with TRBD2. Trimming removed 3 bases from V and 2 bases from J; junction bases left unmatched: 6. Germline lookup yields CDR1 SGDLS and CDR2 YYNGEE. The CDR3 covers 15 residues. The CDR3 sequence: CASSETPSGQETQYF. The DNA of the CDR3 is TGTGCCAGCAGCGAGACCCCTAGCGGGCAAGAGACCCAGTACTTC.

The rearrangement uses TRBV11-2 and TRBJ2-7, with 7 positions matching TRBD1. The CDR3 consists of 14 residues. The V gene end was trimmed by 0 bases and the J gene end by 6 bases; junction bases not matched to a gene: 5. Germline V gene data show CDR1 as SGHAT and CDR2 as FQNNGV. DNA of the CDR3: TGTGCCAGCAGCTTAGACAGGGGGATCGGCGAGCAGTACTTC. This codes for CASSLDRGIGEQYF.

CDR3 bases: TGTGCCAGTCTTGACGGCGGGTACACAGATACGCAGTATTTT. This translates into CASLDGGYTDTQYF. The chain uses TRBV19 and TRBJ2-3; tentative D call: TRBD2 (5 bases). Germline CDR1 and CDR2: LNHDA and SQIVND (reference sequence). This CDR3 has 14 amino acids. With 8 bases removed from V and 2 bases from J, the gap between germline ends came to 14 bases.

CDR3 sequence: CASSEERQETQYF. The CDR3 region has the DNA TGTGCCAGCAGTGAGGAGCGCCAAGAGACCCAGTACTTC. The chain carries TRBV2 and TRBJ2-5, with D uncertain. The CDR3 runs 13 residues. Trimming stripped 3 bases from V and 1 base from J, with 6 bases between. The V gene's germline CDR1 is SNHLY and CDR2 FYNNEI. Together with reference TRBV2 and TRBJ2-5, the CDR3 gives the full variable domain: EPEVTQTPSHQVTQMGQEVILRCVPISNHLYFYWYRQILGQKVEFLVSFYNNEISEKSEIFDDQFSVERPDGSNFTLKIRSTKLEDSAMYFCASSEERQETQYFGPGTRLLVL.

The J gene is TRBJ2-6, the V gene TRBV28; D unclear. Germline values: CDR1 MDHEN, CDR2 SYDVKM. The CDR3 contains 13 residues. Between the trimmed V and J ends, which lost 8 bases and 3 bases, there was a span of 8 bases. The CDR3 protein is CASGSFGANVLTF. CDR3 sequence (DNA): TGTGCCAGCGGTAGCTTTGGGGCCAACGTCCTGACTTTC.

This chain uses TRBV19 with TRBJ1-1; D may be TRBD1 (6 bases). From germline, CDR1 is LNHDA and CDR2 SQIVND (reference sequence). This CDR3 is built from 15 residues. V lost 6 bases to trimming and J lost 11 bases, with 25 bases between them. The CDR3 protein is CASRETGTSHTEAFF. The CDR3 DNA sequence: TGTGCCAGTAGAGAAACCGGGACATCCCACACGGAGGCTTTCTTT.

This sequence joins TRBV6-5 and TRBJ1-2; 9 bases match TRBD1. CDR1 is MNHEY, CDR2 SVGAGI, per germline. V dropped 6 bases and J dropped 3; count of bases not matched to a gene: 2. CDR3 length equals 13 residues. The chain's CDR3 is CASRGQGDYGYTF. For the CDR3, the DNA is TGTGCCAGCAGGGGACAGGGAGACTATGGCTACACCTTC.

The sample holds a few counts of this clone. This chain connects TRBV10-1 to TRBJ2-7, with TRBD1 matching 12 bases. The germline gives CDR1 WNHNN, CDR2 SYGVQD (reference sequence). With V trimmed by 3 bases and J by 2 bases, 5 bases remained unmatched. CDR3 length: 16 residues. CDR3 DNA: TGCGCCAGCAGTGACGGGACAGGGGGCGACGCCTACGAGCAGTACTTC. Translated: CASSDGTGGDAYEQYF.

This chain uses TRBV6-5 with TRBJ2-1; TRBD2 aligns across 7 bases. CDR3 length: 15 amino acids. Per the germline V gene, CDR1 is MNHEY and CDR2 is SVGAGI. Trimming took 7 bases from V and 6 from J; bases not matched to a gene: 12. The CDR3 bases are TGTGCCAGCACTTATACGGCGGGAGCGGCCAATGAGCAGTTCTTC. Amino acid sequence: CASTYTAGAANEQFF.

The V call is TRBV18, the J call TRBJ2-3; tentatively, D is TRBD2 (6 bases). CDR1 and CDR2 from the germline V gene are KGHSH and LQKENI. V was trimmed by 4 bases and J by 4 bases, leaving 15 bases between them. The CDR3 runs to 15 residues. CDR3 sequence reads: CASSQAGRGPDTQYF. As DNA, the CDR3 is TGTGCCAGCTCACAGGCGGGAAGGGGCCCAGATACGCAGTATTTT.

V gene TRBV11-1 combines with J gene TRBJ2-7; possibly TRBD1 for D (5 bases). Per germline, CDR1 SGHAT and CDR2 FQDESV (reference sequence). V was clipped by 2 bases and J by 2 bases, with 10 bases between them. The CDR3 spans 14 residues. The CDR3 nucleotides read TGTGCCAGCAGCTTATCGTTGACAGCCTACGAGCAGTACTTC. Its translation is CASSLSLTAYEQYF.